This TCR beta chain comes out of a study of identical twins (dated by TCRdb to the mid-2010s). Concerning the study at large: The study deep-sequenced TCR alpha and beta repertoires from monozygotic twins, unrelated adults of various ages and cord blood to test whether fetal clonotypes persist. To rule out contamination, the twin experiments were replicated at different times with different library preparation protocols. Points the paper makes about the study in general: In monozygotic twins, recombination models systematically underestimated out-of-frame TCR alpha sharing, but the models matched the sharing seen between unrelated individuals. Fewer insertions were carried by abundant cord blood beta clonotypes, a similar but weaker trend appeared in young adult naive repertoires, and no such trend appeared in memory repertoires. Invariant T cells such as MAIT and iNKT could partly confound zero-insertion analyses, although diverse VJ usage argued against such confounding for most clonotypes. Compared with coincidental sharing between unrelated individuals, out-of-frame TCR alpha sequences shared between twins showed an excess of sequences with low generation probability. Because the same donors could not be followed over many years, the conclusions relied on cross-sectional statistical analysis. The excess sharing between twins in beta out-of-frame sequences was weaker because fewer shared sequences reduced the signal-to-noise ratio.

A word on this clonotype: The specificity of this receptor is unknown. No per-base quality is available; no much larger clone lies one base away.

All donors were healthy Caucasians. The library was built by means of 5' RACE. TCRdb shows the sequencer as Illumina HiSeq 2000. A universal primer binding site was introduced by template switching, and a unique molecular identifier was present in the final cDNA, enabling accurate counting of TCR cDNA molecules. Specific primers in the conserved constant-segment region were used to synthesize first-strand cDNA for TCR alpha and beta chains. To control for contamination, every cDNA library was double barcoded, receiving both a SMART-Mk sample barcode and Illumina barcodes. TruSeq adapter sequences and Illumina sample barcodes were added in two successive PCR steps. TCR alpha and beta cDNA libraries were sequenced on the Illumina HiSeq platform with custom primers. On the authors' methods: MiGEC processed the raw reads to extract unique molecular identifiers, while MiXCR was used to determine the CDR3 positions. For each individual, recombination models were inferred using an EM algorithm with the repgenHMM and IGoR tools. Shared clonotypes were analyzed with the tcR package in R, and sharing was normalized by the product of cloneset sizes. Out-of-frame nonproductive sequences were analyzed to study raw recombination free of thymic and clonal selection effects. Clones were called with MiXCR by TCRdb after fastp trimmed the public reads at Q25, and only in-frame beta chains were retained. Each CDR3 protein appears once, grouped with its most common genes and DNA. It is TCRdb's table, rather than the study itself, that gives the V and J calls and clone size. Recorded for this sample are approximately 1.8 million distinct CDR3 sequences; under 35% of them occurred a single time. Around 0.3% of the sample rests with the top ten.

The CDR3, from cysteine to phenylalanine, totals 19 residues. The DNA shown is the 57-base CDR3, in frame from base 1. V loses 0 bases at its end and J loses 0 bases; junction bases beyond the gene matches: 9. CDR1 and CDR2 are drawn from the germline V gene (reference sequence): LGHDT, YNNKEL. The rearrangement combines TRBV3-1 with TRBJ2-1; the junction holds 9 bases that match TRBD2. The origin of this receptor is a newborn girl in good health. Sequenced sample: cord blood. Here is the DNA: TGTGCCAGCAGCCAAGAACTAGCGGGCATGTCTACCTCCTACAATGAGCAGTTCTTC. Translation gives CASSQELAGMSTSYNEQFF.